These 14 T cell receptor beta chains came from one sample sequenced in a study of blood T cell repertoires in COVID-19 (TCRdb year 2020). The library was generated by the immunoSEQ multiplex PCR assay. The table was pulled from immuneACCESS by TCRdb, which kept in-frame rearrangements only. Such tables lose some clones; where checked, under half of the loss comes from unresolved V genes, and the rest has no known cause. The sample includes approximately 80,000 clones, with around 81% observed a single time. The ten largest clones add up to roughly two fifths of the sample. Sequenced material: peripheral blood. Receptor source: an elderly man with acute or convalescent COVID-19.

This clone came up a few times. The rearrangement joins TRBV5-1 to TRBJ2-3; possibly TRBD1 for D (5 bases). Germline V gene data show CDR1 as SGHRS and CDR2 as YFSETQ. This CDR3 is built from 14 residues. V lost 0 bases and J 4 bases, leaving 9 bases between the germline ends. CDR3 bases: TGCGCCAGCAGCTTGGCGACAGTGGCAGATACGCAGTATTTT. Amino acids: CASSLATVADTQYF.

The CDR3 protein is CASSLWGSYEQYF. CDR3 bases: TGTGCCAGCAGTTTATGGGGCAGCTACGAGCAGTACTTC. The rearrangement uses TRBV27 and TRBJ2-7; maybe TRBD1 (5 bases). Trimming left V 1 base short and J 3 bases short, with 7 bases between. Germline lookup yields CDR1 MNHEY and CDR2 SMNVEV (reference sequence). The length of the CDR3 is 13 residues.

This clone was recorded a few times. CDR3 sequence reads: CASSELQGAGETQYF. The CDR3 DNA sequence: TGTGCCAGCAGCGAGCTTCAGGGGGCAGGAGAGACCCAGTACTTC. The chain recombines TRBV9 with TRBJ2-5, with 8 bases identical to TRBD1. CDR3 length: 15 residues. From germline, CDR1 is SGDLS and CDR2 YYNGEE. J gave up 4 bases and V 3 bases, and 8 bases lay outside the gene matches.

The rearrangement uses TRBV4-1 and TRBJ2-7, with 9 bases matching TRBD1. The germline gives CDR1 MGHRA, CDR2 YSYEKL. The junction had 6 bases not matched to a gene; V was cut back by 6 bases and J by 3 bases. The CDR3 totals 14 residues. CDR3 DNA: TGCGCCAGCAGTCGCGACAGGGGGGGCTACGAGCAGTACTTC. Protein product: CASSRDRGGYEQYF.

The chain joins TRBV5-5 to TRBJ2-5, with D maybe TRBD1 (6 bases). The germline CDR1 and CDR2 sequences are SGHKS and YYEKEE (reference sequence). V lost 0 bases to trimming and J lost 1 base, with 7 bases between them. The CDR3 extends over 14 amino acids. CDR3 protein: CASSLATGQETQYF. CDR3 coding DNA: TGTGCCAGCAGCTTGGCGACAGGCCAAGAGACCCAGTACTTC.

The rearrangement joins TRBV28 to TRBJ2-7; tentatively, D is TRBD2 (5 bases). Germline CDR1 and CDR2: MDHEN and SYDVKM. The CDR3 contains 13 residues. The V and J ends lost 5 bases and 0 bases respectively, with 8 bases between them. The CDR3 sequence: CASSVDFSYEQYF. In DNA form, the CDR3 reads TGTGCCAGCAGTGTGGACTTCTCCTACGAGCAGTACTTC.

V is TRBV29-1 and J is TRBJ2-1; D may be TRBD2 (7 bases). This CDR3 is built from 15 residues. The germline V and J ends were trimmed by 0 bases and 8 bases, with 17 bases remaining between them. Germline V gene sequence: CDR1 SQVTM, CDR2 ANQGSEA. CDR3 DNA: TGCAGCGTTGAAGATGGGCTACAAGGGGGGGATGAGCAGTTCTTC. The encoded protein is CSVEDGLQGGDEQFF.

This chain uses TRBV18 with TRBJ2-5, with 9 bases lining up with TRBD1. The germline CDR1 and CDR2 sequences are KGHSH and LQKENI. After removal of 6 bases from V and 5 bases from J, the junction contained 10 bases not matched to a gene. The CDR3 is 15 amino acids. The CDR3 sequence is CASSRGQGNVETQYF. The DNA for the CDR3 is TGTGCCAGCTCCCGAGGACAGGGGAATGTGGAGACCCAGTACTTC.

The CDR3 nucleotides read TGTGCCAGAAGCGGGACAGGGAAAAGACGGGATGGCTACACCTTC. Amino acids: CARSGTGKRRDGYTF. This chain uses TRBV5-3 with TRBJ1-2; 9 bases are a match to TRBD1. TRBV5-3 counts as an open reading frame of uncertain function. With 4 bases clipped from V and 6 bases from J, the junction kept 10 bases outside the gene matches. The CDR3 covers 15 residues.

The genes are TRBV18 and TRBJ1-4; the match to TRBD1 covers 10 bases. This CDR3 has 16 amino acids. CDR1 and CDR2 (germline): KGHSH, LQKENI. With V trimmed by 4 bases and J by 0 bases, 2 bases remained unmatched. The CDR3 protein is CASSLGQGSTNEKLFF. CDR3 sequence (DNA): TGTGCCAGCTCACTGGGACAGGGGTCAACTAATGAAAAACTGTTTTTT.

This clone has more than one count but fewer than ten. The chain has TRBV7-9 and TRBJ2-1, with TRBD1 identical over 10 bases. The germline gives CDR1 SEHNR, CDR2 FQNEAQ (reference sequence). The CDR3 length is 16 residues. Unmatched junction bases numbered 9, after V lost 4 bases and J lost 6 bases. The CDR3 loop is CASSSWTGGVFNEQFF. CDR3 DNA: TGTGCCAGCAGCTCATGGACAGGGGGAGTCTTCAATGAGCAGTTCTTC.

The rearrangement uses TRBV10-1 and TRBJ2-3; possible D gene TRBD1, 5 bases. Deletions cut 6 bases from V and 4 bases from J, with 14 bases between. CDR1 is WNHNN, CDR2 SYGVQD, per germline (reference sequence). The CDR3 is made up of 14 amino acids. CDR3 DNA sequence: TGCGCCAGCAGGAAGGGGTCACCCCCAGATACGCAGTATTTT. It encodes CASRKGSPPDTQYF.

The CDR3 DNA follows: TGTGCCAGCAGAAGAAACCGGGACAGCAGACCAAATTCACCCCTCCACTTT. This codes for CASRRNRDSRPNSPLHF. The V and J genes are TRBV7-2 and TRBJ1-6; 7 bases match TRBD1. Losses at the gene ends were 6 bases for V and 7 bases for J; bases not matched to a gene: 15. The length of the CDR3 is 17 residues. Germline V gene data show CDR1 as SGHTA and CDR2 as FQGNSA.

This rearrangement joins TRBV15 to TRBJ2-1, with 15 nucleotides matching TRBD2. The CDR3 totals 19 residues. V lost 5 bases, J lost 1 base, and 9 bases stayed unmatched. Germline V gives CDR1 LNHNV, CDR2 YYDKDF (reference sequence). The CDR3 is CATSGGPGTSGRSYNEQFF. DNA of the CDR3: TGTGCCACCAGCGGCGGTCCCGGGACTAGCGGGAGGTCCTACAATGAGCAGTTCTTC.